These T cell receptor beta chains were read from a single sample in a study of blood T cells in healthy people across ages. From the 5' RACE reads, TCRdb called clonotypes with MiXCR, one entry per CDR3 protein. The table has roughly 800,000 distinct CDR3 sequences, 25% seen once. The same specimen was also included in a second study, on T cells of mothers and their children.

Sequencing used blood. These receptors all come from a boy younger than 18 in good health. Each CDR3 is given with its conserved first and last residue.

v_call cdr3_aa
TRBV4-1 CASSQEGLGSSGANVLTF
TRBV6-5 CASTSIAGFSYEQYF
TRBV27 CASSSKTSGNHEQYF
TRBV9 CASSVSGYLTDAQYF
TRBV5-6 CASSPGGADEQYF
TRBV6-2/TRBV6-3 CASSIGTHLQETQYF
TRBV24-1 CATSDRTPNEQFF
TRBV28 CASIEAGARNEQYF
TRBV10-3 CAISESSQDSNQPQHF
TRBV20-1 CSARMDSSGANVLTF
TRBV14 CASSQVLSGELFF
TRBV27 CASSTGLEPHTQYF
TRBV12-3/TRBV12-4 CASRLWVLTNTEAFF
TRBV27 CASSLVAFSNQPQHF
TRBV24-1 CATSDYRVGYGYTF
TRBV12-3/TRBV12-4 CASSSGSNYGYTF
TRBV10-3 CAISESISGRRGYNEQFF
TRBV5-1 CASSSTTSSYNEQFF
TRBV29-1 CSVTGGGGYTF
TRBV29-1 CSVGDRGETQYF
TRBV12-3/TRBV12-4 CASSLAGGANYGYTF
TRBV28 CAVSRAHTGELFF
TRBV29-1 CSVPGSHRYNEQFF
TRBV7-2 CASSPEDYPTYEQYF
TRBV7-2 CASSLLRYYGYTF
TRBV12-3/TRBV12-4 CASSLGSRGEETQYF
TRBV2 CASGRTHTQYF
TRBV3-1 CASSQAVLLSGANVLTF
TRBV20-1 CSVRSGAGSRNEQFF
TRBV5-1 CASSLSRGLAGAQETQYF
TRBV5-1 CASSLCGEIYNEQFF
TRBV21-1 CASSKKIRDSGGLQETQYF
TRBV4-1 CASSHRRDNSYEQYF
TRBV11-2 CASSFQTGIFPGNEQFF
TRBV6-2/TRBV6-3 CASTGAPENTEAFF
TRBV25-1 CASSEYGGAEAFF
TRBV27 CASIGVGQGGYEQYF
TRBV7-2 CASSSRTGRGYGYTF
TRBV15 CATSSVSEQFF
TRBV4-1 CASSQQPGLASYEQYF
TRBV5-6 CASSLRGGNIQYF
TRBV6-6 CASSYEGGGKVFF